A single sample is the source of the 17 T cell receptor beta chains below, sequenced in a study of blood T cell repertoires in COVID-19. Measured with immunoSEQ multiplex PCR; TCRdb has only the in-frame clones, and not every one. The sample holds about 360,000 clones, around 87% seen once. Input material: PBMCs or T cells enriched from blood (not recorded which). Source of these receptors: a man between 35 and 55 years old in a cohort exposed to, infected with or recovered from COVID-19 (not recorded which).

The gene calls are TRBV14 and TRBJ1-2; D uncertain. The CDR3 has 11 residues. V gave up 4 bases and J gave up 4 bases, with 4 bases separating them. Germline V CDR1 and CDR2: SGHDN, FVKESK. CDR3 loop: CASSRGYGYTF. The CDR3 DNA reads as TGTGCCAGCAGCCGAGGCTATGGCTACACCTTC.

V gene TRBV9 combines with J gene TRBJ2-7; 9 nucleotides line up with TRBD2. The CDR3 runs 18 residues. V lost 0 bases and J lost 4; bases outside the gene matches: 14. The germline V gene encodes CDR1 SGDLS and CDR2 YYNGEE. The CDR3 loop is CASSVESPSSGSTYEQYF. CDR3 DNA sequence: TGTGCCAGCAGCGTAGAGTCCCCTAGTAGCGGGAGTACTTACGAGCAGTACTTC.

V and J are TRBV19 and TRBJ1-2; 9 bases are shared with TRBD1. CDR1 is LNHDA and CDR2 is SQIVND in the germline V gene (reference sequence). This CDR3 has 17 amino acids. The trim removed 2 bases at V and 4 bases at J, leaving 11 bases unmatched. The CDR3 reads CASSIPGTGFFPYGYTF. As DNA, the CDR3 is TGTGCCAGTAGTATACCCGGGACAGGGTTCTTCCCCTATGGCTACACCTTC. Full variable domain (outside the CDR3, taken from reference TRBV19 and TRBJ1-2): DGGITQSPKYLFRKEGQNVTLSCEQNLNHDAMYWYRQDPGQGLRLIYYSQIVNDFQKGDIAEGYSVSREKKESFPLTVTSAQKNPTAFYLCASSIPGTGFFPYGYTFGSGTRLTVV.

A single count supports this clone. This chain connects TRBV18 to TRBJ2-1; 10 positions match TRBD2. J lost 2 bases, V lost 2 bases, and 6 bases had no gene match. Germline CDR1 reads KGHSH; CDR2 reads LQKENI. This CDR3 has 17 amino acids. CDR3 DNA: TGTGCCAGCTCACCATCTAGCGGGAGAGGTACCTACAATGAGCAGTTCTTC. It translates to CASSPSSGRGTYNEQFF.

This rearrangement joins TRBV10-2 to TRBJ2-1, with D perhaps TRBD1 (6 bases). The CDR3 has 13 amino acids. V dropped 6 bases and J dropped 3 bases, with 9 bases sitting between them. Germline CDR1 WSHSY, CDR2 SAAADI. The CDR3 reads CASRQGIYNEQFF. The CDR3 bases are TGCGCCAGCAGACAGGGTATCTACAATGAGCAGTTCTTC.

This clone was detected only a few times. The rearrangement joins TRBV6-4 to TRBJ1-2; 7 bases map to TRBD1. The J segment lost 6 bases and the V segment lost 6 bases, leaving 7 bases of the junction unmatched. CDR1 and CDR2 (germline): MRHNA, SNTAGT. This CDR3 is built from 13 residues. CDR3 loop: CASSQTGNHGYTF. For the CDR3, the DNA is TGTGCCAGCAGCCAGACAGGGAACCATGGCTACACCTTC.

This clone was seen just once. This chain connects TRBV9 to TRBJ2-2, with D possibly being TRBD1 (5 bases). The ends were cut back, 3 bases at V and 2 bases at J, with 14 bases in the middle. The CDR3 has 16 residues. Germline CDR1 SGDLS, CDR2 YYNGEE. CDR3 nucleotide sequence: TGTGCCAGCAGCGGACCCACAGGAACCAACACCGGGGAGCTGTTTTTT. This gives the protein CASSGPTGTNTGELFF.

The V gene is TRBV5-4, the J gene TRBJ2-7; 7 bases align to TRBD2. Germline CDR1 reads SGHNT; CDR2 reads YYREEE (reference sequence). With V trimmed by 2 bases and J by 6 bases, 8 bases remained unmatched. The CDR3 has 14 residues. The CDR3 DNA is TGTGCCAGCAGCTTATCTAGCGGCCCTTCCGAGCAGTACTTC. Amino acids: CASSLSSGPSEQYF.

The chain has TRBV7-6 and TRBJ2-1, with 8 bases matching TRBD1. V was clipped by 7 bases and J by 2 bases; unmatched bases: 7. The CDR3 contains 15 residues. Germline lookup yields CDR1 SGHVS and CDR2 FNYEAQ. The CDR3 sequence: CASKADRGTYNEQFF. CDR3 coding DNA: TGTGCCAGCAAGGCCGACAGGGGTACCTACAATGAGCAGTTCTTC.

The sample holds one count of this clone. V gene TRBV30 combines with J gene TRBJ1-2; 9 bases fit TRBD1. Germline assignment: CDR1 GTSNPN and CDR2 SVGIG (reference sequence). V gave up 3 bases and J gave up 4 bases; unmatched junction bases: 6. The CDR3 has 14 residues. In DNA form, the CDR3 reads TGTGCCTGGAGGGGGACAGGGCGAGGCTATGGCTACACCTTC. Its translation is CAWRGTGRGYGYTF.

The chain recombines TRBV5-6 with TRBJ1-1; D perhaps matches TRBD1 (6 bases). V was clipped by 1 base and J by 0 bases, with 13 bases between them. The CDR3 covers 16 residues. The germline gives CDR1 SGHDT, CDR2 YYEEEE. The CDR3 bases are TGTGCCAGCAGCTTGAAAGGGGGGGCGGTGAACACTGAAGCTTTCTTT. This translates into CASSLKGGAVNTEAFF.

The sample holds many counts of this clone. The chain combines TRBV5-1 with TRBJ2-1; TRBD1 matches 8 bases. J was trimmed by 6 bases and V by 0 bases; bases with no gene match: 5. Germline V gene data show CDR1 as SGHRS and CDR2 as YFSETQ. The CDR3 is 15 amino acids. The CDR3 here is CASSLETGVGNEQFF. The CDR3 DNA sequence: TGCGCCAGCAGCTTGGAGACAGGGGTGGGCAATGAGCAGTTCTTC.

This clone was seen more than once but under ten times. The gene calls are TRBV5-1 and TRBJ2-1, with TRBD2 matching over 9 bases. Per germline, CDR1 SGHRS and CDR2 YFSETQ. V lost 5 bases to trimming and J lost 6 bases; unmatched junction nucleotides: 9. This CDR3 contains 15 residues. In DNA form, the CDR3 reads TGCGCCAGCAGGCCTCCCGGGACTAGCTCCAATGAGCAGTTCTTC. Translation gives CASRPPGTSSNEQFF.

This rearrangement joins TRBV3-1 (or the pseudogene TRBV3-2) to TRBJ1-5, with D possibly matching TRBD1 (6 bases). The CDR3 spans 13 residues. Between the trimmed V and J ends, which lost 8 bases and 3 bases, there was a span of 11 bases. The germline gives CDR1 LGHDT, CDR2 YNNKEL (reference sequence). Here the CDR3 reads CASRGGPNQPQHF. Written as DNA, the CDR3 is TGTGCCAGCCGCGGGGGGCCCAATCAGCCCCAGCATTTT.

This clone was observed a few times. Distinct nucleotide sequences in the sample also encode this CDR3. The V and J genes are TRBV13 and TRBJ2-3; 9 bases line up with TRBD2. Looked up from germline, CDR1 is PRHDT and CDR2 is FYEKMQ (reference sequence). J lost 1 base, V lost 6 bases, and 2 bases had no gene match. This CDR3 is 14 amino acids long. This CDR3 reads CASSRLAGTDTQYF. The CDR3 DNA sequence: TGTGCCAGCAGTCGACTAGCGGGCACAGATACGCAGTATTTT.

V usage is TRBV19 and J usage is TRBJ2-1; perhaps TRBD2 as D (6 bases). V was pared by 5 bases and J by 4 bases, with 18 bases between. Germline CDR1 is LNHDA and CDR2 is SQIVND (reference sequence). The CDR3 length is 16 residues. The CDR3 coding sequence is TGTGCCAGTAGTTCACCGGGACTGGGCCTATACAATGAGCAGTTCTTC. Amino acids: CASSSPGLGLYNEQFF.

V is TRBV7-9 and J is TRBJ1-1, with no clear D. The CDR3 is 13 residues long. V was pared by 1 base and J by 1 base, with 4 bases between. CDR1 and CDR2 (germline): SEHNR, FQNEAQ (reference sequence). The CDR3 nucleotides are TGTGCCAGCAGCTTAGTGGCGAACACTGAAGCTTTCTTT. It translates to CASSLVANTEAFF.